This is a list of T cell receptor beta chains from one sample in a study of T-cell memory formation after mild COVID-19. TCRdb re-called the 5' RACE reads through MiXCR, storing one row per CDR3 protein. There are 100,000 to 140,000 distinct CDR3 sequences in the sample; around an eighth occur only once, and less than 40% lies in the top ten. The sample consisted of PBMCs or a T cell subset sorted from them (not recorded which). These receptors were collected from a man aged 18 to 30 who had mild COVID-19 (a few samples of this study predate the infection). Cell type and time point are not known. Both conserved end residues are trimmed from each CDR3. The listing skips clone size in some rows; elsewhere it reads once, few, many or a size class.

v_gene	abundance	j_gene	CDR3aa
TRBV4-3	few	TRBJ2-7	ASSQRTGETYEQY
TRBV7-9	many	TRBJ2-7	ASSIRDRASYEQY
TRBV2	medium-sized	TRBJ1-1	ASSERRYTEAF
TRBV6-2/TRBV6-3	once	TRBJ2-2	ARMRGGDTGELF
TRBV7-6	once	TRBJ1-3	ASSLWGPGNTIY
TRBV6-6	-	TRBJ1-6	ASSYGLGLARNSPLH
TRBV20-1	few	TRBJ2-1	SARPSLEQF
TRBV4-3	few	TRBJ2-1	ASSQDEISRDYNEQF
TRBV4-1	-	TRBJ2-1	ASSQDPGLPYNEQF
TRBV6-5	-	TRBJ1-2	ASRGVGFGYT
TRBV4-2	-	TRBJ1-3	ASSQEVADSGNTIY
TRBV15	-	TRBJ1-1	ATSIWDSSGRIEAF
TRBV3-1	many	TRBJ1-5	ASSHYRAQPQH
TRBV4-1	many	TRBJ2-7	ASSPSASYEQY
TRBV7-9	few	TRBJ2-2	ASSPTETGELF
TRBV14	-	TRBJ2-2	ASSPDGWNGELF
TRBV4-2	few	TRBJ2-3	ASSPLAGGSTDTQY
TRBV6-2/TRBV6-3	-	TRBJ2-5	ASNELADQETQY
TRBV27	few	TRBJ1-2	ASSNTGGWGGYT
TRBV15	few	TRBJ2-5	ATSRDPGGEKGETQY
TRBV6-4	-	TRBJ2-5	ASSPSPQETQY
TRBV3-1	many	TRBJ2-1	ASSHYTIGEDSYNEQF
TRBV12-3/TRBV12-4	few	TRBJ2-7	ASSFRLAGSSYEQY
TRBV6-6	few	TRBJ1-5	ASSYGSQEYSNQPQH
TRBV5-6	-	TRBJ2-3	ASSEITSGGTDTQY
TRBV29-1	-	TRBJ1-1	SMQGMNTEAF
TRBV12-3/TRBV12-4	-	TRBJ2-5	ASSPGGTQETQY
TRBV5-6	few	TRBJ2-5	ASSWGGPGETQY
TRBV6-5	-	TRBJ2-2	ASSYSLPGELF
TRBV15	-	TRBJ2-7	ATRSRWEDREQY
TRBV6-5	-	TRBJ2-7	ASSGTAGTYEQY
TRBV11-1	few	TRBJ1-1	ASSLRDRPNTEAF
TRBV6-6	few	TRBJ1-5	ASSYPRDRRYSNQPQH
TRBV12-3/TRBV12-4	many	TRBJ2-3	ASSLMGQGDTQY
TRBV12-3/TRBV12-4	few	TRBJ1-5	ASSTDRVQPQH
TRBV7-9	few	TRBJ1-5	ASSTTGGAYQPQH
TRBV24-1	few	TRBJ2-2	ATSPTYNTGELF
TRBV4-3	many	TRBJ2-2	ASSRSSGRELF
TRBV4-2	few	TRBJ1-5	ASSQDLRSNQPQH
TRBV28	many	TRBJ2-2	ASSLCRRGSCTGELF
TRBV7-9	few	TRBJ2-1	ASSGKDRSGGPIRNEQF
TRBV12-3/TRBV12-4	-	TRBJ2-3	ASSKPPGSTSTDTQY
TRBV29-1	many	TRBJ2-5	SVGTGGETQY
TRBV12-3/TRBV12-4	-	TRBJ2-3	ASSSSGVYTDTQY
TRBV9	-	TRBJ2-3	ASSVEKRGPWNTQY
TRBV3-1	-	TRBJ2-1	ASSHEDYSYNEQF
TRBV4-2	many	TRBJ1-1	ASSQGEQGEAF
TRBV27	-	TRBJ1-5	ASTAGYNQPQH
TRBV11-1	few	TRBJ2-7	ASSLRGQTYEQY
TRBV7-9	-	TRBJ2-3	ASSLTLYEDTQY
TRBV6-2/TRBV6-3	-	TRBJ2-7	ASSYSGGRPYEQY
TRBV7-3	-	TRBJ2-3	ASSPLAGLPDTQY
TRBV12-3/TRBV12-4	-	TRBJ1-5	ASSSSGTGSHLRPQPQH